Presented here are 29 T cell receptor beta chains from one specimen sequenced in a study of neurological immune-mediated disorders. One entry per CDR3 protein results from TCRdb running MiXCR on the 5' RACE reads. The data contain 50,000 to 85,000 distinct CDR3 sequences, 5.2% of them singletons. Specimen: PBMCs. The receptor source for this set is a woman in her thirties with multiple sclerosis.

V gene TRBV6-5 combines with J gene TRBJ2-7, with 9 bases matching TRBD1. V lost 6 bases to trimming and J lost 5 bases; unmatched junction nucleotides: 14. Germline V gene sequence: CDR1 MNHEY, CDR2 SVGAGI. The CDR3 runs to 16 residues. CDR3 DNA sequence: TGTGCCAGCAGCCCATGGACAGGGGCCAAGGGAGACGAGCAGTACTTC. The encoded protein is CASSPWTGAKGDEQYF.

This clonotype appeared many times. V usage is TRBV20-1 and J usage is TRBJ1-2; 9 bases are shared with TRBD1. CDR3 length equals 14 residues. Germline CDR1 is DFQATT and CDR2 is SNEGSKA (reference sequence). The V segment lost 3 bases and the J segment 6 bases; nucleotides outside the gene matches: 8. The CDR3 spells CSARGQQGADGYTF. DNA of the CDR3: TGCAGTGCTAGGGGCCAACAGGGGGCCGATGGCTACACCTTC.

The rearrangement joins TRBV5-1 to TRBJ2-3, with D unresolved. The CDR3 is made up of 12 amino acids. Germline loops: CDR1 SGHRS, CDR2 YFSETQ. The V gene lost 5 bases and the J gene lost 6 bases, with 10 bases spanning the gap. The CDR3 spells CASRIMGDTQYF. The CDR3 DNA sequence: TGCGCCAGCAGGATAATGGGGGATACGCAGTATTTT.

Many counts were recorded for this clonotype. The chain carries TRBV20-1 and TRBJ2-1; D could derive from TRBD1 or TRBD2 (6 bases each). Germline CDR1 reads DFQATT; CDR2 reads SNEGSKA (reference sequence). Trimming stripped 3 bases from V and 4 bases from J, with 10 bases between. This CDR3 comprises 13 residues. CDR3 DNA sequence: TGCAGTGCTAGCGGGGGCCATTACAATGAGCAGTTCTTC. It encodes CSASGGHYNEQFF.

The sample holds many counts of this clonotype. The chain couples TRBV11-2 to TRBJ2-1, with TRBD2 matching over 7 bases. Per the germline V gene, CDR1 is SGHAT and CDR2 is FQNNGV. V dropped 5 bases and J dropped 8; count of bases not matched to a gene: 6. There are 13 residues in the CDR3. CDR3 protein: CASSPGTIDEQFF. DNA for the CDR3: TGTGCCAGCAGCCCTGGGACTATCGATGAGCAGTTCTTC.

This clonotype was counted at least ten times. The chain carries TRBV6-5 and TRBJ1-2, with a weak D call TRBD1 (5 bases). CDR3 length equals 15 residues. Trimming left V 1 base short and J 4 bases short, with 13 bases between. CDR1 is MNHEY and CDR2 is SVGAGI in the germline V gene. The CDR3 DNA follows: TGTGCCAGCAGTTACTTCCAGGGAAGTTCCTATGGCTACACCTTC. Translated: CASSYFQGSSYGYTF.

This clonotype occurred many times. This chain uses TRBV4-2 with TRBJ2-7, with TRBD1 identical over 11 bases. Germline V lookup: CDR1 LGHNA, CDR2 YNFKEQ. V lost 0 bases and J lost 3; bases outside the gene matches: 1. This CDR3 is 15 amino acids long. CDR3 residues: CASSQEGTGGYEQYF. The CDR3 DNA reads as TGTGCCAGCAGCCAAGAAGGGACAGGGGGCTACGAGCAGTACTTC.

There are many counts of this clonotype. The rearrangement links TRBV20-1 to TRBJ2-5; TRBD1 agrees at 7 bases. J lost 2 bases, V lost 5 bases, and 8 bases had no gene match. Germline CDR1 reads DFQATT; CDR2 reads SNEGSKA (reference sequence). The CDR3 is 14 residues long. CDR3 residues: CSALGTESQETQYF. The CDR3, as DNA: TGCAGTGCTTTAGGGACAGAATCGCAAGAGACCCAGTACTTC.

This clonotype came up a few times. V and J are TRBV5-1 and TRBJ1-1; 9 bases match TRBD1. This CDR3 region has 15 residues. J gave up 1 base and V 1 base, and 2 bases lay outside the gene matches. CDR1 and CDR2 (germline): SGHRS, YFSETQ. CDR3 sequence (DNA): TGCGCCAGCAGCTTGAGGGGACAGGGGAACACTGAAGCTTTCTTT. Translated: CASSLRGQGNTEAFF.

This clonotype was detected ten times or more. This chain uses TRBV10-3 with TRBJ2-5, with 10 nucleotides matching TRBD2. In germline, CDR1 is ENHRY, CDR2 SYGVKD. The CDR3 sequence is 15 residues long. The V gene end was trimmed by 6 bases and the J gene end by 5 bases; junction bases not matched to a gene: 9. The CDR3 DNA sequence: TGTGCCATCAGGGAGAGCGGGGGGGCCTGGGAGACCCAGTACTTC. Its translation: CAIRESGGAWETQYF.

This clonotype was seen at least ten times. This chain connects TRBV20-1 to TRBJ2-7, with 10 bases matching TRBD1. Germline CDR1 DFQATT, CDR2 SNEGSKA (reference sequence). The ends lost 6 bases at V and 1 base at J; junction bases unmatched: 6. This CDR3 contains 14 residues. The DNA for the CDR3 is TGCAGTGCGTCGGGACAGGGGACTTCCTACGAGCAGTACTTC. It yields the protein CSASGQGTSYEQYF.

In this sample, this clonotype turned up many times. The rearrangement joins TRBV2 to TRBJ2-3; no clear D gene. The CDR3 spans 14 residues. Germline CDR1 reads SNHLY; CDR2 reads FYNNEI. V was clipped by 8 bases and J by 0 bases, with 12 bases between them. The CDR3 DNA reads as TGTGCCAGCCCAAAGGGCGGCAGCACAGATACGCAGTATTTT. This gives the protein CASPKGGSTDTQYF. Combining the CDR3 with reference TRBV2 and TRBJ2-3 gives the whole variable domain EPEVTQTPSHQVTQMGQEVILRCVPISNHLYFYWYRQILGQKVEFLVSFYNNEISEKSEIFDDQFSVERPDGSNFTLKIRSTKLEDSAMYFCASPKGGSTDTQYFGPGTRLTVL.

This clonotype has ten or more counts. The chain uses TRBV9 and TRBJ2-7; no reliable D call. Trimming removed 0 bases from V and 0 bases from J, with 7 bases in between. Germline V gene data show CDR1 as SGDLS and CDR2 as YYNGEE. The CDR3 is made up of 14 amino acids. In DNA, the CDR3 is TGTGCCAGCAGCGTAGACGGGTACTCCTACGAGCAGTACTTC. Its protein product is CASSVDGYSYEQYF. Supplemented by reference TRBV9 and TRBJ2-7, the full variable domain reads DSGVTQTPKHLITATGQRVTLRCSPRSGDLSVYWYQQSLDQGLQFLIQYYNGEERAKGNILERFSAQQFPDLHSELNLSSLELGDSALYFCASSVDGYSYEQYFGPGTRLTVT.

This clonotype was observed at least ten times. In nucleotides, the CDR3 is TGCAGTGCTACTCCTCAGAATACGCAGTATTTT. Protein product: CSATPQNTQYF. The chain uses TRBV20-1 and TRBJ2-3; D is undetermined. V lost 4 bases and J 7 bases, leaving 9 bases between the germline ends. The CDR3 contains 11 residues. CDR1 DFQATT and CDR2 SNEGSKA come from the germline V gene (reference sequence).

This clonotype turned up a few times. This chain connects TRBV15 to TRBJ1-1; D perhaps matches TRBD1 (6 bases). Germline CDR1 and CDR2: LNHNV and YYDKDF (reference sequence). With 7 bases removed from V and 1 base from J, the gap between germline ends came to 13 bases. The CDR3 length is 14 residues. CDR3 sequence reads: CATTRDTENTEAFF. The CDR3 DNA is TGTGCCACCACTAGGGACACAGAGAACACTGAAGCTTTCTTT.

In this sample, this clonotype turned up many times. In DNA form, the CDR3 reads TGTGCCAGCAGCTTGGAGCCACCGTATGAGCAGTTCTTC. It specifies CASSLEPPYEQFF. The chain carries TRBV5-6 and TRBJ2-1; D not certain. CDR1 and CDR2 from the germline V gene are SGHDT and YYEEEE. The CDR3 is 13 amino acids. V was pared by 0 bases and J by 8 bases, with 9 bases between.

Concerning this clonotype itself: With a much larger clone just one base away, this may be a read error. The chain carries TRBV5-6 and TRBJ2-7; D call uncertain. CDR3 length: 13 amino acids. Germline assignment: CDR1 SGHDT and CDR2 YYEEEE. For the CDR3, the DNA is TGTGCCAACAGCCCCAAGGGTTTGTACGAGCAGTACTTC. Translated: CANSPKGLYEQYF.

This clonotype was observed many times. The J gene is TRBJ1-1, the V gene TRBV7-2; D ambiguous. Trimming took off 1 base at V and 4 bases at J, with 7 bases between the two ends. Per the germline V gene, CDR1 is SGHTA and CDR2 is FQGNSA. The CDR3 has 13 amino acids. This CDR3 reads CASSLVGLTEAFF. CDR3 coding DNA: TGTGCCAGCAGCTTAGTGGGTCTCACTGAAGCTTTCTTT.

This clonotype has more than one count but fewer than ten. The chain is built from TRBV5-1 and TRBJ2-3; a weak D match, TRBD2 (5 bases). The CDR3 totals 15 residues. CDR1 SGHRS and CDR2 YFSETQ come from the germline V gene. V lost 6 bases and J 2 bases, leaving 16 bases between the germline ends. The CDR3 nucleotides are TGCGCCAGCACCCTCGAGGGCAGTCTCACAGATACGCAGTATTTT. It encodes CASTLEGSLTDTQYF.

As to this clonotype: Germline is not matched at one junction end, which may reflect a read error. The chain uses TRBV3-1 and TRBJ2-1; 7 nucleotides line up with TRBD1. The CDR3 covers 16 residues. Germline V gene sequence: CDR1 LGHDT, CDR2 YNNKEL (reference sequence). For the CDR3, the DNA is TGTGTCAGCAGCCTGGGACAGACCTATCCTAACAATGAGCAGTTCTTC. Protein product: CVSSLGQTYPNNEQFF.

This clonotype was recorded many times. J is TRBJ1-2 and V is TRBV4-1; 9 bases align to TRBD1. With V trimmed by 0 bases and J by 4 bases, 3 bases remained unmatched. This CDR3 has 15 amino acids. CDR1 and CDR2 (germline): MGHRA, YSYEKL. The CDR3 DNA sequence: TGCGCCAGCAGCCAAGACCCGACAGGGGGCTATGGCTACACCTTC. This gives the protein CASSQDPTGGYGYTF.

This clonotype was seen at least ten times. V usage is TRBV6-4 and J usage is TRBJ2-1; possibly TRBD2 for D (5 bases). Looked up from germline, CDR1 is MRHNA and CDR2 is SNTAGT. V lost 6 bases to trimming and J lost 6 bases, with 15 bases between them. CDR3 length: 14 amino acids. This CDR3 reads CASSPTSNFNEQFF. For the CDR3, the DNA is TGTGCCAGCAGCCCAACTAGTAACTTCAATGAGCAGTTCTTC.

This clonotype was recorded a few times. This chain links TRBV5-1 with TRBJ2-5; the match to TRBD2 covers 8 bases. Germline assignment: CDR1 SGHRS and CDR2 YFSETQ. V shed 4 bases and J 2 bases; nucleotides not matched to a gene: 4. The length of the CDR3 is 14 residues. CDR3 in DNA: TGCGCCAGCAGCCCGGGCGGGGGGCAAGAGACCCAGTACTTC. Translating gives CASSPGGGQETQYF.

This clonotype was seen repeatedly, ten times or more. The gene calls are TRBV5-1 and TRBJ1-1; 7 nucleotides match TRBD1. With V trimmed by 1 base and J by 4 bases, 7 bases remained unmatched. The CDR3 loop spans 15 amino acids. In germline, CDR1 is SGHRS, CDR2 YFSETQ. The CDR3 sequence: CASSLTGAFTTEAFF. The CDR3 nucleotides are TGCGCCAGCAGCTTGACAGGGGCGTTTACCACTGAAGCTTTCTTT.

In this sample, this clonotype turned up many times. V gene TRBV5-1 combines with J gene TRBJ2-7, with D unclear. The CDR3 is 13 amino acids. Germline CDR1 reads SGHRS; CDR2 reads YFSETQ. V lost 0 bases and J 3 bases, leaving 7 bases between the germline ends. The CDR3 DNA is TGCGCCAGCAGCTTGGCGGGCAGCTACGAGCAGTACTTC. It encodes CASSLAGSYEQYF. Full variable domain (rest looked up from reference TRBV5-1 and TRBJ2-7): KAGVTQTPRYLIKTRGQQVTLSCSPISGHRSVSWYQQTPGQGLQFLFEYFSETQRNKGNFPGRFSGRQFSNSRSEMNVSTLELGDSALYLCASSLAGSYEQYFGPGTRLTVT.

This clonotype has a count of ten or more. The chain is built from TRBV5-5 and TRBJ1-4; TRBD1 agrees at 8 bases. The CDR3 has 15 residues. With 4 bases clipped from V and 5 bases from J, the junction kept 7 bases outside the gene matches. The germline CDR1 and CDR2 sequences are SGHKS and YYEKEE (reference sequence). CDR3 sequence (DNA): TGTGCCAGCAGCGCCAGGACAGGGCTCAATGAAAAACTGTTTTTT. Translating it yields CASSARTGLNEKLFF.

There are many counts of this clonotype. This rearrangement joins TRBV3-1 to TRBJ2-7; a weak D match, TRBD1 (5 bases). The CDR3 has 14 amino acids. The V gene's germline CDR1 is LGHDT and CDR2 YNNKEL (reference sequence). The V and J ends lost 0 bases and 2 bases respectively, with 8 bases between them. The CDR3 sequence is CASSQEHRTYEQYF. For the CDR3, the DNA is TGTGCCAGCAGCCAAGAACACAGGACCTACGAGCAGTACTTC.

This clonotype turned up a few times. A much larger clone lies a single base off, so this may be a read error. V gene TRBV6-5 combines with J gene TRBJ1-2; TRBD1 is a possible D gene (6 bases). The CDR3 contains 13 residues. Deletions cut 10 bases from V and 3 bases from J, with 15 bases between. Germline V lookup: CDR1 MNHEY, CDR2 SVGAGI. CDR3 nucleotides: TGTGCCACCACAGCCACAGGGTACTATGGCTACACCTTC. It is translated as CATTATGYYGYTF.

This clonotype occurred many times. This chain links TRBV20-1 with TRBJ1-2, with D perhaps matching TRBD1 (6 bases). Trimming stripped 2 bases from V and 4 bases from J, with 14 bases between. The CDR3 sequence is 14 residues long. Germline lookup yields CDR1 DFQATT and CDR2 SNEGSKA (reference sequence). The CDR3 sequence: CSARRGAQAYGYTF. CDR3 in DNA: TGCAGTGCTAGAAGGGGGGCGCAGGCCTATGGCTACACCTTC.